A selection of T cell receptor beta chains follows, all from one sample in a study of T cells in lung cancer brain metastases. Some clones are missing from TCRdb's copy, which holds only in-frame ones; the method was immunoSEQ multiplex PCR. In the table there are some 5,100 clones, around 85% of which are singletons. The material sequenced was tumor tissue from the primary lung tumor. The receptors were gathered from a man between 65 and 85 years old with non-small cell lung cancer. The CDR3 runs from the conserved cysteine through the conserved F or W. A D gene is named only where the DNA matches it firmly. Size values are once, few and many counts, or a class for expanded clones, and some rows have none.

abundance	v_gene	d_gene	j_gene	CDR3nt	CDR3aa
NA	TRBV5-4	NA	TRBJ1-3	TGTGCCAGCAGCTCCCTAACCGGGGCGGCCCAATCTGGAAACACCATATATTTT	CASSSLTGAAQSGNTIYF
NA	TRBV25-1	TRBD1	TRBJ1-2	TGTGCCAGCAGTGGCATACTTTCAGGGGGGATCTTAAACTATGGCTACACCTTC	CASSGILSGGILNYGYTF
NA	TRBV19	TRBD1	TRBJ1-2	TGTGCCAGTAGTCAGGGGGCTACTAACTATGGCTACACCTTC	CASSQGATNYGYTF
NA	TRBV7-8	TRBD1	TRBJ1-3	TGTGCCAGCAGTCCTAGGACAGGGCTCGGAAACACCATATATTTT	CASSPRTGLGNTIYF
NA	TRBV5-1	NA	TRBJ1-1	TGCGCCAGCAGCTTGTTTTCGGGGGTGGGAATGAACACTGAAGCTTTCTTT	CASSLFSGVGMNTEAFF
NA	TRBV30	TRBD2	TRBJ2-3	TGTGCCTGGAGCAACGGACTAGCGGGGGGGAGTGATACGCAGTATTTT	CAWSNGLAGGSDTQYF
NA	TRBV6-6	TRBD2	TRBJ2-1	TGTGCCAGCAGGATAACTAGCGGGCCTTACAATGAGCAGTTCTTC	CASRITSGPYNEQFF
NA	TRBV28	NA	TRBJ1-5	TGTGCCAGCGGGCCCCGGGCAGGGAGTGGGGGACAGCCCCAGCATTTT	CASGPRAGSGGQPQHF
NA	TRBV18	NA	TRBJ1-4	TGTGCCAGCTCCCCTCGGGGCAGAGGGTTCCGTGAAAAACTGTTTTTT	CASSPRGRGFREKLFF
NA	TRBV29-1	TRBD2	TRBJ2-3	TGCAGCGTTGTTAGGACTAGCGGGAGGGCCTTTGTAGATACGCAGTATTTT	CSVVRTSGRAFVDTQYF
NA	TRBV9	NA	TRBJ2-3	TGTGCCAGCAGCCCCCGTTCTGGGAGCCTTAGGGATACGCAGTATTTT	CASSPRSGSLRDTQYF
NA	TRBV7-6	NA	TRBJ2-7	TGTGCCAACAGTTCCTTAAGCGGACCCTCCTACGAGCAGTACTTC	CANSSLSGPSYEQYF
NA	TRBV10-3	NA	TRBJ1-1	TGTGCCATCAGTGAGTCAATGAACACTGAAGCTTTCTTT	CAISESMNTEAFF
once	TRBV5-1	TRBD1	TRBJ2-3	TGCGCCAGCAGCTTATACGGACAGGGGCCAGATACGCAGTATTTT	CASSLYGQGPDTQYF
NA	TRBV15	TRBD2	TRBJ2-5	TGTGCCACCAGCAGTGGGACTAGCGGGGGCCAAGAGACCCAGTACTTC	CATSSGTSGGQETQYF
NA	TRBV29-1	TRBD1	TRBJ1-2	TGCAGCGCCAATAGACAGGGCGACTATGGCTACACCTTC	CSANRQGDYGYTF
once	TRBV30	NA	TRBJ2-1	TGTGCCTGGAACACGGAGGCCGGGTACAATGAGCAGTTCTTC	CAWNTEAGYNEQFF
NA	TRBV29-1	NA	TRBJ1-2	TGCAGCGTTGGTGGCAGAGCCTTCGATGGCTACACCTTC	CSVGGRAFDGYTF
NA	TRBV9	NA	TRBJ2-3	TGTGCCAGCAGCGCCCGACAGGTCGCAGGGGAAGGGTCCACAGATACGCAGTATTTT	CASSARQVAGEGSTDTQYF
NA	TRBV18	NA	TRBJ1-4	TGTGCCAGCTCCGGGACCGTTACTAATGAAAAACTGTTTTTT	CASSGTVTNEKLFF
once	TRBV20-1	NA	TRBJ2-5	TGCAGTGCTGGGGGGCAAGAGACCCAGTACTTC	CSAGGQETQYF
NA	TRBV4-2	NA	TRBJ1-2	TGTGCCAGCAGCCAAGAAGGGGCCCGGGGCTACACCTTC	CASSQEGARGYTF